The clone carrying this T cell receptor (beta chain) has more than one count but fewer than ten. Each cDNA molecule carried a unique molecular identifier. TCRdb independently ran MiXCR on the 5' RACE reads; one entry per CDR3 protein. The profile covers some 62,000 distinct CDR3 sequences, with around 9.9% appearing a single time and about 1.3% taken by the ten largest. This sample was taken from a study of early T cells in non-severe SARS-CoV-2 infection. Study information: Sequenced material consisted of bulk RNA (from unsorted whole blood), and chains were unpaired.

CDR3 length equals 14 residues. CDR1 is MDHEN, CDR2 SYDVKM, per germline. The ends lost 5 bases at V and 2 bases at J; junction bases unmatched: 4. Material for sequencing was whole blood. The source of this sequence is an adult who was a healthcare worker with PCR-confirmed SARS-CoV-2 infection or an uninfected control (not recorded which). The chain carries TRBV28 and TRBJ2-7, with 9 bases matching TRBD2. The CDR3 DNA reads as TGTGCCAGCAGTAATAGCGGGGGAGCCTACGAGCAGTACGTC. This gives the protein CASSNSGGAYEQYV.